This T cell receptor (beta chain) was sequenced for a study of T cell clonality in common variable immunodeficiency. V dropped 0 bases and J dropped 7; count of bases not matched to a gene: 9. The CDR3 runs to 17 residues. Germline CDR1 and CDR2: SGHDN and FVKESK. This clone appeared many times. Its antigen is undetermined. From the germline J gene comes the end of the CDR3, since the read stops 3 residues before it. Here immunoSEQ multiplex PCR was the method, and the copy in TCRdb shows in-frame clones only, minus some. The sample is made up of about 23,000 clones, none counted only once. Overall study findings and caveats: In common variable immunodeficiency, TCR beta chains reportedly carried fewer deletions and N-nucleotide insertions.

Sequenced: peripheral blood mononuclear cells. The chain has TRBV14 and TRBJ2-1; TRBD2 matches 10 bases. The TCR originated in a human donor with common variable immunodeficiency. The sequenced part of the CDR3 DNA is TGTGCCAGCAGCCAAGATCTTGCTAGCGGGAGTCGGAATGAG. Encoded protein: CASSQDLASGSRNE. The full CDR3 is CASSQDLASGSRNEQFF.